The present entry profiles one T cell receptor beta chain with its context. The target antigen is unknown. Clinicians diagnosed patients from clinical symptoms, serum thyroxine and TRAb, thyroid ultrasound and orbital computed tomography. The germline gives CDR1 SGHRS, CDR2 YFSETQ. The CDR3 sequence is 14 residues long. J lost 8 bases, V lost 3 bases, and 7 bases had no gene match. RNA transcripts gave rise to amplified TCR beta CDR3 regions. In the first-round RT-PCR of the TCR CDR3, the HTBI primer set was used. TCRdb independently ran MiXCR on the multiplex PCR reads; one entry per CDR3 protein. The sample contains 490,000 or so distinct CDR3 sequences, 20% of which appear only once. The source of the sample is a study of T cells in Graves' hyperthyroidism and ophthalmopathy. Study summary: At initial diagnosis, before any treatment had begun, peripheral blood was obtained.

General study results and limits: Clonotypes that were expanded in thyroid above 0.001 mostly appeared in blood too. Through a model of 13 V-J features, ophthalmopathy was separated from stable hyperthyroidism.

The receptor was isolated from a middle-aged man with Graves' ophthalmopathy. The specimen sequenced was blood. The chain links TRBV5-1 to TRBJ2-1, with TRBD1 matching over 8 bases. CDR3 sequence: CASSWPGQEDEQFF. The CDR3 DNA reads TGCGCCAGCAGCTGGCCGGGACAGGAGGATGAGCAGTTCTTC.